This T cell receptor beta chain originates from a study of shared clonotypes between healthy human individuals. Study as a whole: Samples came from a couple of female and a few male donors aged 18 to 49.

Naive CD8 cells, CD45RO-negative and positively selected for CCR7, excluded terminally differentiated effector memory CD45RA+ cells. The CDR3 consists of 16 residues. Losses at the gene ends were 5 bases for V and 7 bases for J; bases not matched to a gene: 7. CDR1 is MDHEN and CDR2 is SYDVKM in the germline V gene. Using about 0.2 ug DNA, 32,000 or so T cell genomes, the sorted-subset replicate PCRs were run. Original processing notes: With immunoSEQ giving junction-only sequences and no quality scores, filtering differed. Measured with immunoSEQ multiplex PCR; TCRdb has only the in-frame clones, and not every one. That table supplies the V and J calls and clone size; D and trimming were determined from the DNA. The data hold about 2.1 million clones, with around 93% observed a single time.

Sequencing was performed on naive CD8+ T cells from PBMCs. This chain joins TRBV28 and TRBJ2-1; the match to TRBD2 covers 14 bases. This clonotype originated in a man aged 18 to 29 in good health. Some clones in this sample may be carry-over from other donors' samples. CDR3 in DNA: TGTGCCAGCAGTATTCTGACTAGCGGGAGGGCGAATGAGCAGTTCTTC. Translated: CASSILTSGRANEQFF.